These 24 T cell receptor beta chains were all obtained from the same sample, sequenced in a study of human T cells and chemical hapten exposure. From the RACE reads, TCRdb called clonotypes with MiXCR, one entry per CDR3 protein. Found here are 79,000 or so distinct CDR3 sequences, approximately 10% of them singletons; the top ten hold about 1.3%. The time point denotes: patch test 1, 2 weeks after DPC sensitization. Treatment given: therapeutic diphenylcyclopropenone sensitization with weekly scalp DPC. The material was whole blood, obtained in connection with sensitization to the hapten diphenylcyclopropenone (DPC). The receptors were gathered from a woman between 50 and 59 years old with alopecia areata. Some clones in this sample may be carry-over from other donors' samples.

This clonotype was detected only a few times. The chain has TRBV11-2 and TRBJ2-6; D is ambiguous. CDR1 is SGHAT and CDR2 is FQNNGV in the germline V gene. The CDR3 covers 15 residues. V lost 7 bases and J 2 bases, leaving 12 bases between the germline ends. The CDR3 sequence: CASTPREAGANVLTF. CDR3 bases: TGTGCCAGCACCCCTAGAGAGGCTGGGGCCAACGTCCTGACTTTC.

The rearrangement joins TRBV27 to TRBJ1-3, with TRBD1 matching over 7 bases. Germline trimming cut 2 bases from V and 2 bases from J; bases unmatched to any gene: 3. The CDR3 totals 15 residues. Germline assignment: CDR1 MNHEY and CDR2 SMNVEV (reference sequence). This CDR3 is CASSLTGDTGNTIYF. Written as DNA, the CDR3 is TGTGCCAGCAGTTTAACAGGGGACACTGGAAACACCATATATTTT.

This sequence joins TRBV28 and TRBJ1-1; D is unresolved. Trimming took off 7 bases at V and 1 base at J, with 10 bases between the two ends. This CDR3 is built from 13 residues. The germline CDR1 and CDR2 sequences are MDHEN and SYDVKM. CDR3 coding DNA: TGTGCCAGCAAGAGGAAGTCGAACACTGAAGCTTTCTTT. This gives the protein CASKRKSNTEAFF.

The rearrangement links TRBV5-1 to TRBJ1-1, with 8 nucleotides matching TRBD1. Trimming at V came to 0 bases and at J to 1 base, leaving 2 bases not matched to a gene. CDR3 length: 15 amino acids. Germline CDR1 and CDR2: SGHRS and YFSETQ. The CDR3 DNA follows: TGCGCCAGCAGCTTGGACGGACAGGGGAACACTGAAGCTTTCTTT. Protein: CASSLDGQGNTEAFF.

This clonotype occurred a few times. The CDR3 sequence: CASSPRLAGVSWNEQFF. As DNA, the CDR3 is TGTGCCAGCAGTCCACGACTAGCGGGAGTAAGTTGGAATGAGCAGTTCTTC. This chain connects TRBV6-2 or TRBV6-3 to TRBJ2-1; 12 nucleotides match TRBD2. Germline V gene data show CDR1 as MNHEY and CDR2 as SVGEGT. CDR3 length: 17 amino acids. With 5 bases clipped from V and 7 bases from J, the junction kept 12 bases outside the gene matches.

This clonotype was detected only a few times. V and J are TRBV6-2 or TRBV6-3 and TRBJ1-5; D is possibly TRBD1 (6 bases). The length of the CDR3 is 17 residues. Germline values: CDR1 MNHEY, CDR2 SVGEGT. V was pared by 4 bases and J by 0 bases, with 16 bases between. In DNA form, the CDR3 reads TGTGCCAGCAGTTCCCCAGGGGCTGATTTTAGCAATCAGCCCCAGCATTTT. This translates into CASSSPGADFSNQPQHF.

The chain is built from TRBV18 and TRBJ2-7, with 10 bases matching TRBD2. The CDR3 is made up of 16 amino acids. Germline V gives CDR1 KGHSH, CDR2 LQKENI. J lost 4 bases, V lost 1 base, and 7 bases had no gene match. The CDR3 DNA sequence: TGTGCCAGCTCACCACGAGGGACTAGCGACCCTTACGAGCAGTACTTC. Its protein product is CASSPRGTSDPYEQYF.

In its sample, this clonotype was seen a few times. V gene TRBV11-2 combines with J gene TRBJ2-5, with TRBD2 as a possible D gene (6 bases). Germline CDR1 reads SGHAT; CDR2 reads FQNNGV. The CDR3 runs 13 residues. V was shortened by 5 bases and J by 4 bases, with 11 bases between the two germline ends. The CDR3 DNA follows: TGTGCCAGCAGCCGCGGGAATCCAGAGACCCAGTACTTC. This codes for CASSRGNPETQYF. The whole variable domain, remainder taken from reference TRBV11-2 and TRBJ2-5, is EAGVAQSPRYKIIEKRQSVAFWCNPISGHATLYWYQQILGQGPKLLIQFQNNGVVDDSQLPKDRFSAERLKGVDSTLKIQPAKLEDSAVYLCASSRGNPETQYFGPGTRLLVL.

This clonotype was seen at least ten times. V usage is TRBV24-1 and J usage is TRBJ2-1; 8 bases fit TRBD2. CDR1 and CDR2 (germline): KGHDR, SFDVKD. V was clipped by 3 bases and J by 6 bases; unmatched bases: 6. CDR3 length equals 15 residues. The CDR3 is CATSDPPGTSNEQFF. The CDR3, as DNA: TGTGCCACCAGTGATCCCCCCGGGACTAGCAATGAGCAGTTCTTC.

This clonotype was seen a handful of times. This chain joins TRBV5-5 and TRBJ2-1; TRBD1 is a possible D gene (5 bases). Trimming removed 3 bases from V and 8 bases from J, with 18 bases in between. The germline CDR1 and CDR2 sequences are SGHKS and YYEKEE (reference sequence). This CDR3 has 15 amino acids. The CDR3 spells CASSSLVAGSDEQFF. The CDR3 region has the DNA TGTGCCAGCAGCTCTTTAGTCGCAGGGTCGGATGAGCAGTTCTTC.

In this sample, this clonotype turned up many times. The J gene is TRBJ2-3, the V gene TRBV7-3; 9 bases fit TRBD2. CDR1 and CDR2 from the germline V gene are SGHTA and FQGTGA. This CDR3 region has 15 residues. V gave up 6 bases and J gave up 2 bases; unmatched junction bases: 6. CDR3 DNA: TGTGCCAGCAGTGTTAGCGGGAGTCTCACAGATACGCAGTATTTT. Amino acids: CASSVSGSLTDTQYF. Full variable domain (remainder filled in from reference TRBV7-3 and TRBJ2-3): GAGVSQTPSNKVTEKGKYVELRCDPISGHTALYWYRQSLGQGPEFLIYFQGTGAADDSGLPNDRFFAVRPEGSVSTLKIQRTERGDSAVYLCASSVSGSLTDTQYFGPGTRLTVL.

This clonotype appeared many times. The chain uses TRBV3-1 and TRBJ2-5; 7 bases agree with TRBD2. Trimming took 0 bases from V and 6 from J; bases not matched to a gene: 4. Per germline, CDR1 LGHDT and CDR2 YNNKEL (reference sequence). There are 14 residues in the CDR3. CDR3 bases: TGTGCCAGCAGCCAAGATGGCGGGGGACAGACCCAGTACTTC. Translated, it gives CASSQDGGGQTQYF.

V usage is TRBV19 and J usage is TRBJ2-3; TRBD2 is a possible D gene (6 bases). Trimming left V 7 bases short and J 6 bases short, with 17 bases between. The CDR3 has 14 amino acids. The germline CDR1 and CDR2 sequences are LNHDA and SQIVND (reference sequence). The chain's CDR3 is CASKVAVTSDTQYF. The CDR3 coding sequence is TGTGCCAGTAAAGTAGCGGTCACTAGTGATACGCAGTATTTT.

This clonotype was found many times. The chain recombines TRBV2 with TRBJ2-6; D perhaps matches TRBD1 (5 bases). V lost 1 base to trimming and J lost 2 bases, with 12 bases between them. Germline CDR1 reads SNHLY; CDR2 reads FYNNEI. The CDR3 extends over 17 amino acids. CDR3 coding DNA: TGTGCCAGCAGTGAAGTACGGGCAGGGACTGGGGCCAACGTCCTGACTTTC. It yields the protein CASSEVRAGTGANVLTF.

This clonotype was detected ten times or more. V is TRBV5-1 and J is TRBJ2-7, with 7 bases identical to TRBD2. This CDR3 spans 15 amino acids. CDR1 is SGHRS, CDR2 YFSETQ, per germline. Germline trimming cut 4 bases from V and 2 bases from J; bases unmatched to any gene: 9. The CDR3 here is CASSRGASGTYEQYF. As DNA, the CDR3 is TGCGCCAGCAGCCGCGGGGCTAGCGGAACCTACGAGCAGTACTTC.

This clonotype has just a few counts. The chain combines TRBV21-1 with TRBJ2-5; the table's D call, TRBD2, has no DNA check behind it. TRBV21-1 is termed a pseudogene. The CDR3 covers 17 residues. In DNA, the CDR3 is TGTGCCAGCAGCAAATCCCAGGTAGCGGGGTTCCAAGAGACCCAGTACTTC. This gives the protein CASSKSQVAGFQETQYF.

This clonotype showed up just a few times. The chain is built from TRBV28 and TRBJ2-7, with D possibly TRBD2 on 6 matching bases. This CDR3 spans 14 amino acids. Germline CDR1 reads MDHEN; CDR2 reads SYDVKM. The ends were cut back, 7 bases at V and 2 bases at J, with 15 bases in the middle. The DNA of the CDR3 is TGTGCCAGCATCCTCCCGACTAGACCCTACGAGCAGTACTTC. Its translation is CASILPTRPYEQYF. Filled out from reference TRBV28 and TRBJ2-7, the complete variable domain reads DVKVTQSSRYLVKRTGEKVFLECVQDMDHENMFWYRQDPGLGLRLIYFSYDVKMKEKGDIPEGYSVSREKKERFSLILESASTNQTSMYLCASILPTRPYEQYFGPGTRLTVT.

This clonotype has just a few counts. V usage is TRBV20-1 and J usage is TRBJ2-7, with a tentative D call TRBD2 (5 bases). Germline CDR1 reads DFQATT; CDR2 reads SNEGSKA (reference sequence). The CDR3 is 15 residues long. Trimming stripped 3 bases from V and 3 bases from J, with 18 bases between. CDR3 residues: CSASPPTAGLYEQYF. CDR3 DNA: TGCAGTGCTAGCCCTCCCACAGCAGGACTCTACGAGCAGTACTTC.

CDR3 sequence: CAWSVRQGGQPQHF. For the CDR3, the DNA is TGTGCCTGGAGTGTACGACAGGGGGGTCAGCCCCAGCATTTT. V usage is TRBV30 and J usage is TRBJ1-5, with 9 nucleotides matching TRBD1. The CDR3 contains 14 residues. Trimming took 0 bases from V and 6 from J; bases not matched to a gene: 3. Germline lookup yields CDR1 GTSNPN and CDR2 SVGIG (reference sequence). The full variable domain, completed using reference TRBV30 and TRBJ1-5, is SQTIHQWPATLVQPVGSPLSLECTVEGTSNPNLYWYRQAAGRGLQLLFYSVGIGQISSEVPQNLSASRPQDRQFILSSKKLLLSDSGFYLCAWSVRQGGQPQHFGDGTRLSIL.

V usage is TRBV29-1 and J usage is TRBJ1-1, with D unclear. V lost 5 bases and J 1 base, leaving 8 bases between the germline ends. In germline, CDR1 is SQVTM, CDR2 ANQGSEA. CDR3 length equals 12 residues. The CDR3 region is CSVHSRNTEAFF. The CDR3 DNA sequence: TGCAGCGTTCACAGCCGGAACACTGAAGCTTTCTTT.

This clonotype has only a few counts. The V gene is TRBV7-8, the J gene TRBJ1-5, with D possibly being TRBD1 (5 bases). Trimming removed 0 bases from V and 4 bases from J, with 10 bases in between. The V gene's germline CDR1 is SGHVS and CDR2 FQNEAQ. The CDR3 is made up of 15 amino acids. CDR3 DNA sequence: TGTGCCAGCAGCTTAGCGGGTGGGGGGAATCAGCCCCAGCATTTT. This encodes CASSLAGGGNQPQHF.

There are a few counts of this clonotype. The chain has TRBV18 and TRBJ2-3, with D perhaps matching TRBD1 (5 bases). Per germline, CDR1 KGHSH and CDR2 LQKENI. The V end lost 0 bases, the J end lost 2 bases, and 9 bases lay between the germline ends. This CDR3 contains 15 residues. CDR3 DNA sequence: TGTGCCAGCTCACCACCAGACAGATTCACAGATACGCAGTATTTT. Its protein product is CASSPPDRFTDTQYF.

This clonotype was seen only a few times. The chain uses TRBV7-2 and TRBJ2-1; possibly TRBD1 or TRBD2 for D (7 bases each). Deletions cut 4 bases from V and 5 bases from J, with 30 bases between. The CDR3 totals 20 residues. Germline CDR1 and CDR2: SGHTA and FQGNSA. For the CDR3, the DNA is TGTGCCAGCAGCTCCCCCGGGACAGCCGGGACCCCGGGGGGAAACAATGAGCAGTTCTTC. As protein: CASSSPGTAGTPGGNNEQFF.

The chain joins TRBV30 to TRBJ1-1; a weak D match, TRBD1 (5 bases). V lost 7 bases to trimming and J lost 3 bases, with 18 bases between them. Germline loops: CDR1 GTSNPN, CDR2 SVGIG (reference sequence). The CDR3 has 14 residues. The CDR3 here is CALEARAGDTEAFF. CDR3 DNA sequence: TGTGCCTTGGAAGCGAGGGCGGGGGACACTGAAGCTTTCTTT.